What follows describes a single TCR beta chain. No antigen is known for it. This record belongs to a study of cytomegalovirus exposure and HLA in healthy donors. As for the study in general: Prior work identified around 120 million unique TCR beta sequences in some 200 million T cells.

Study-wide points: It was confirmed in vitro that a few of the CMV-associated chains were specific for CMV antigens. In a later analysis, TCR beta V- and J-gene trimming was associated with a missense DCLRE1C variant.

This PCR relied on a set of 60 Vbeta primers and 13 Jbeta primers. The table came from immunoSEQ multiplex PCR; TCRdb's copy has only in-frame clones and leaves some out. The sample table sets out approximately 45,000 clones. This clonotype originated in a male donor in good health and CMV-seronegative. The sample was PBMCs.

The CDR3 DNA follows: TGTGCCAGCACCATCTTCCGGGGGATGAACACTGAAGCTTTCTTT. It translates to CASTIFRGMNTEAFF. The gene calls are TRBV6-6 and TRBJ1-1; maybe TRBD1 (5 bases). V dropped 7 bases and J dropped 0 bases, with 15 bases sitting between them. The CDR3 totals 15 residues. Germline-derived CDR1 and CDR2 are MNHNY and SVGAGI (reference sequence).